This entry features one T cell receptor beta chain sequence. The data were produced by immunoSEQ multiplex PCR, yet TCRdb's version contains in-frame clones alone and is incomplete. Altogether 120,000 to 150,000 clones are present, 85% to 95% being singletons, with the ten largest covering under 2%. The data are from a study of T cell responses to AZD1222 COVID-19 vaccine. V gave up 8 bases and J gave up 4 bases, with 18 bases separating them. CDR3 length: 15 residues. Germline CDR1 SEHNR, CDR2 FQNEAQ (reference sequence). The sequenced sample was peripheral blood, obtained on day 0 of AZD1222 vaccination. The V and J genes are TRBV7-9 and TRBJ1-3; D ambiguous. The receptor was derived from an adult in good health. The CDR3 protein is CASDPLRDGGNTIYF. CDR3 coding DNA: TGTGCCAGCGATCCACTTAGGGATGGAGGAAACACCATATATTTT.